In its sample, the clone carrying this TCR beta chain was seen a few times. The antigen is unknown. A much larger clone differs by one base, so this may be a read error. This CDR3 contains 13 residues. Germline CDR1 is GTSNPN and CDR2 is SVGIG (reference sequence). V lost 5 bases to trimming and J lost 2 bases, with 9 bases between them. The record originates from a study of blood T cells in healthy people across ages. The wider study: For every two T cells, template switching captured about one barcoded beta molecule. Overall study findings and caveats: Higher diversity, along with more naive CD4+ cells, distinguished long-lived donors from aged donors.

A second PCR of roughly 7 to 11 cycles used a sample-barcoded 5' primer and a J-beta primer mix. All samples yielded 2.5 million or more CDR3-containing paired-end reads. TCRdb itself ran the 5' RACE reads through MiXCR, one entry per CDR3 protein. This sample yields about 640,000 distinct CDR3 sequences, of which under 30% are seen a single time; about a sixth belongs to the top ten. Every donor contributed around 10 milliliters of peripheral blood by blood draw. The specimen sequenced was blood. V and J are TRBV30 and TRBJ1-4; the D gene is possibly TRBD1 (5 bases). The clonotype originates from a woman of 80 years or more in good health. DNA of the CDR3: TGTGCCTGGGGGGCAGGGACTAATGAAAAACTGTTTTTT. This translates into CAWGAGTNEKLFF.